Listed below are T cell receptor beta chains from one sample, sequenced in a study of OX40 agonist ivuxolimab in advanced cancers. The method was immunoSEQ multiplex PCR; TCRdb's version includes in-frame clones alone and lacks a portion of them. The sample has 77,000 or so clones; approximately 95% are singletons. The sequenced sample was CD4+ or CD8+ T cells sorted from blood, obtained in a trial of the OX40 agonist ivuxolimab. Receptors originate from an adult with an advanced solid tumor such as melanoma, head and neck, liver or kidney cancer. The CDR3 runs from the conserved cysteine through the conserved F or W. Each record gives: J gene, V gene, clone size, D gene, CDR3 length, CDR3 protein, CDR3 DNA. The D gene is left open where the match is weak. Clone size is stated in some rows and not others, as once, few, many or a class when expanded.

TRBJ2-5,TRBV9,NA,NA,14,CASSPGGGQETQYF,TGTGCCAGCAGCCCAGGGGGGGGCCAAGAGACCCAGTACTTC
TRBJ2-3,TRBV9,NA,NA,16,CASSSGGGMGTDTQYF,TGTGCCAGCAGCTCAGGGGGGGGAATGGGTACAGATACGCAGTATTTT
TRBJ1-2,TRBV7-6,NA,TRBD1,15,CASSPSGTGPYGYTF,TGTGCCAGCAGCCCGTCCGGGACAGGTCCCTATGGCTACACCTTC
TRBJ1-1,TRBV18,NA,NA,16,CASSPGTGWKNTEAFF,TGTGCCAGCTCACCCGGCACAGGGTGGAAGAACACTGAAGCTTTCTTT
TRBJ2-7,TRBV7-6,NA,TRBD2,15,CASSPGLAGLNEQYF,TGTGCCAGCAGCCCCGGACTAGCGGGATTAAACGAGCAGTACTTC
TRBJ2-7,TRBV19,once,TRBD1,14,CASSMGDRVQEQYF,TGTGCCAGTAGTATGGGGGACAGGGTCCAGGAGCAGTACTTC
TRBJ2-7,TRBV5-5,NA,TRBD2,15,CASSLVVAGVHEQYF,TGTGCCAGCAGCTTGGTGGTAGCGGGAGTCCACGAGCAGTACTTC
TRBJ2-5,TRBV2,NA,TRBD1,15,CASSGRDRGLETQYF,TGTGCCAGCAGTGGTCGGGACAGGGGGCTTGAGACCCAGTACTTC
TRBJ1-1,TRBV11-2,NA,NA,17,CASTPTVWGALDTEAFF,TGTGCCAGCACACCAACGGTATGGGGGGCGCTGGACACTGAAGCTTTCTTT
TRBJ1-5,TRBV7-2,NA,NA,14,CASSLEGPGQPQHF,TGTGCCAGCAGCTTAGAGGGGCCGGGGCAGCCCCAGCATTTT
TRBJ1-1,TRBV7-2,once,NA,15,CASSLVWGSGTEAFF,TGTGCCAGCAGCTTAGTGTGGGGCTCGGGGACTGAAGCTTTCTTT
TRBJ1-2,TRBV4-3,NA,NA,15,CASSQDLFGSYGYTF,TGCGCCAGCAGCCAAGATCTTTTCGGGAGCTATGGCTACACCTTC
TRBJ2-2,TRBV9,NA,TRBD2,17,CASSVGPGTTLSGELFF,TGTGCCAGCAGCGTAGGACCCGGGACTACGTTGTCCGGGGAGCTGTTTTTT
TRBJ2-7,TRBV13,NA,NA,13,CASSSDVSYEQYF,TGTGCCAGCAGCTCCGACGTCTCCTACGAGCAGTACTTC
TRBJ1-3,TRBV7-9,NA,NA,17,CASSLALVTGGGNTIYF,TGTGCCAGCAGCTTAGCGCTCGTGACAGGAGGTGGAAACACCATATATTTT
TRBJ2-1,TRBV2,NA,NA,12,CASSGSDSYAFF,TGTGCCAGCAGTGGGTCGGACTCATATGCGTTCTTC
TRBJ1-1,TRBV27,few,TRBD1,14,CASSFLDRVTEAFF,TGTGCCAGCAGTTTCCTCGACAGGGTCACTGAAGCTTTCTTT
TRBJ2-7,TRBV10-3,NA,TRBD2,15,CAISRGLAVSYEQYF,TGTGCCATCAGTCGGGGACTAGCGGTGTCCTACGAGCAGTACTTC
TRBJ2-1,TRBV20-1,NA,NA,9,CSARDPPFF,TGCAGTGCTAGAGATCCCCCGTTCTTC
TRBJ2-7,TRBV5-4,NA,TRBD2,14,CASSPRLAGPEQYF,TGTGCCAGCAGCCCCCGACTAGCGGGACCCGAGCAGTACTTC
TRBJ1-1,TRBV11-3,NA,NA,14,CASSASGGNTEAFF,TGTGCCAGCAGCGCCTCTGGGGGGAACACTGAAGCTTTCTTT
TRBJ2-7,TRBV5-4,NA,NA,13,CASSLAVPYEQYF,TGTGCCAGCAGCTTGGCGGTACCCTACGAGCAGTACTTC
TRBJ2-3,TRBV4-1,NA,NA,13,CASSQEGADTQYF,TGCGCCAGCAGCCAAGAGGGGGCAGATACGCAGTATTTT
TRBJ2-7,TRBV14,NA,NA,14,CASSQEIGSYEQYF,TGTGCCAGCAGCCAAGAAATAGGGTCCTACGAGCAGTACTTC
TRBJ1-1,TRBV19,few,NA,14,CASSIQGRGTEAFF,TGTGCCAGTAGTATTCAGGGGCGCGGCACTGAAGCTTTCTTT
TRBJ1-6,TRBV28,NA,NA,18,CASSQSPQTGSYNSPLHF,TGTGCCAGCAGTCAATCCCCACAGACAGGCTCCTATAATTCACCCCTCCACTTT
TRBJ2-6,TRBV2,NA,NA,15,CASSVAGSGANVLTF,TGTGCCAGCAGTGTTGCCGGCTCTGGGGCCAACGTCCTGACTTTC
TRBJ2-1,TRBV10-3,NA,TRBD1,15,CAISESGTGGIEQFF,TGTGCCATCAGTGAATCCGGGACAGGGGGCATTGAGCAGTTCTTC
TRBJ2-7,TRBV9,NA,TRBD2,17,CASSVDSIAGGSYEQYF,TGTGCCAGCAGCGTAGACTCTATAGCGGGAGGCTCCTACGAGCAGTACTTC
TRBJ2-7,TRBV5-1,NA,TRBD1,14,CASSFTGGAYEQYF,TGCGCCAGCAGCTTCACAGGGGGCGCCTACGAGCAGTACTTC
TRBJ1-4,TRBV4-3,NA,NA,18,CASSQDRKLIENNEKLFF,TGCGCCAGCAGCCAAGATCGTAAGCTCATCGAGAATAATGAAAAACTGTTTTTT
TRBJ2-5,TRBV21-1,NA,NA,18,CASSKELQRGVPQETQYF,TGTGCCAGCAGCAAAGAACTTCAGCGGGGGGTCCCGCAAGAGACCCAGTACTTC
TRBJ2-3,TRBV5-5,NA,TRBD1,14,CASSWTGRTDTQYF,TGTGCCAGCAGCTGGACAGGGCGCACAGATACGCAGTATTTT
TRBJ1-1,TRBV5-1,NA,NA,13,CASSSPANTEAFF,TGCGCCAGCAGCTCCCCAGCGAACACTGAAGCTTTCTTT
TRBJ2-7,TRBV6-5,few,TRBD1,15,CASSYLQGAINEQYF,TGTGCCAGCAGTTACTTGCAGGGGGCAATCAACGAGCAGTACTTC
TRBJ2-7,TRBV19,NA,NA,13,CASSIGHTYEQYF,TGTGCCAGTAGTATAGGTCATACCTACGAGCAGTACTTC
TRBJ1-2,TRBV29-1,NA,NA,12,CSAGAGNYGYTF,TGCAGCGCGGGGGCAGGGAACTATGGCTACACCTTC
TRBJ2-1,TRBV12-5,NA,TRBD2,15,CASGLVLAGGPEQFF,TGTGCTAGTGGTTTGGTACTAGCGGGGGGCCCCGAGCAGTTCTTC
TRBJ1-2,TRBV5-8,NA,NA,15,CASSLGIQGYYGYTF,TGTGCCAGCAGCTTGGGGATACAGGGTTACTATGGCTACACCTTC
TRBJ2-5,TRBV6-4,NA,TRBD2,15,CASSASGGAGETQYF,TGTGCCAGCAGTGCTAGCGGGGGGGCCGGGGAGACCCAGTACTTC
TRBJ2-3,TRBV10-3,NA,NA,13,CAITEGPTDTQYF,TGTGCCATCACCGAGGGCCCCACAGATACGCAGTATTTT
TRBJ2-3,TRBV5-1,NA,TRBD1,14,CASSPGGGTDTQYF,TGCGCCAGCAGCCCAGGGGGCGGCACAGATACGCAGTATTTT
TRBJ2-5,TRBV7-9,NA,NA,16,CASSLAPHEYQETQYF,TGTGCCAGCAGCTTAGCGCCGCATGAGTACCAAGAGACCCAGTACTTC
TRBJ2-5,TRBV7-3,NA,NA,15,CASSLQGSGVETQYF,TGTGCCAGCAGCTTACAGGGCTCAGGAGTGGAGACCCAGTACTTC
TRBJ1-5,TRBV6-5,NA,TRBD1,15,CASSYSGTGVQPQHF,TGTGCCAGCAGTTACTCCGGGACAGGGGTTCAGCCCCAGCATTTT
TRBJ2-5,TRBV7-6,NA,TRBD2,14,CASSQRGALETQYF,TGTGCCAGCAGTCAGCGGGGGGCCTTGGAGACCCAGTACTTC
TRBJ2-3,TRBV11-3,NA,TRBD1,16,CASSRFTGGRIDTQYF,TGTGCCAGCAGCCGATTCACAGGGGGCAGAATTGATACGCAGTATTTT
TRBJ1-1,TRBV5-6,NA,NA,15,CASSPGGGRDTEAFF,TGTGCCAGCAGCCCTGGAGGGGGAAGAGACACTGAAGCTTTCTTT
TRBJ2-3,TRBV4-1,NA,NA,12,CASSQGGDTQYF,TGCGCCAGCAGCCAAGGTGGGGATACGCAGTATTTT
TRBJ2-1,TRBV19,NA,TRBD2,14,CASSSLAGGYEQFF,TGTGCCAGTAGTAGCCTAGCGGGAGGATATGAGCAGTTCTTC
TRBJ2-1,TRBV19,NA,NA,13,CASGWGVNNEQFF,TGTGCCAGTGGGTGGGGGGTAAACAATGAGCAGTTCTTC